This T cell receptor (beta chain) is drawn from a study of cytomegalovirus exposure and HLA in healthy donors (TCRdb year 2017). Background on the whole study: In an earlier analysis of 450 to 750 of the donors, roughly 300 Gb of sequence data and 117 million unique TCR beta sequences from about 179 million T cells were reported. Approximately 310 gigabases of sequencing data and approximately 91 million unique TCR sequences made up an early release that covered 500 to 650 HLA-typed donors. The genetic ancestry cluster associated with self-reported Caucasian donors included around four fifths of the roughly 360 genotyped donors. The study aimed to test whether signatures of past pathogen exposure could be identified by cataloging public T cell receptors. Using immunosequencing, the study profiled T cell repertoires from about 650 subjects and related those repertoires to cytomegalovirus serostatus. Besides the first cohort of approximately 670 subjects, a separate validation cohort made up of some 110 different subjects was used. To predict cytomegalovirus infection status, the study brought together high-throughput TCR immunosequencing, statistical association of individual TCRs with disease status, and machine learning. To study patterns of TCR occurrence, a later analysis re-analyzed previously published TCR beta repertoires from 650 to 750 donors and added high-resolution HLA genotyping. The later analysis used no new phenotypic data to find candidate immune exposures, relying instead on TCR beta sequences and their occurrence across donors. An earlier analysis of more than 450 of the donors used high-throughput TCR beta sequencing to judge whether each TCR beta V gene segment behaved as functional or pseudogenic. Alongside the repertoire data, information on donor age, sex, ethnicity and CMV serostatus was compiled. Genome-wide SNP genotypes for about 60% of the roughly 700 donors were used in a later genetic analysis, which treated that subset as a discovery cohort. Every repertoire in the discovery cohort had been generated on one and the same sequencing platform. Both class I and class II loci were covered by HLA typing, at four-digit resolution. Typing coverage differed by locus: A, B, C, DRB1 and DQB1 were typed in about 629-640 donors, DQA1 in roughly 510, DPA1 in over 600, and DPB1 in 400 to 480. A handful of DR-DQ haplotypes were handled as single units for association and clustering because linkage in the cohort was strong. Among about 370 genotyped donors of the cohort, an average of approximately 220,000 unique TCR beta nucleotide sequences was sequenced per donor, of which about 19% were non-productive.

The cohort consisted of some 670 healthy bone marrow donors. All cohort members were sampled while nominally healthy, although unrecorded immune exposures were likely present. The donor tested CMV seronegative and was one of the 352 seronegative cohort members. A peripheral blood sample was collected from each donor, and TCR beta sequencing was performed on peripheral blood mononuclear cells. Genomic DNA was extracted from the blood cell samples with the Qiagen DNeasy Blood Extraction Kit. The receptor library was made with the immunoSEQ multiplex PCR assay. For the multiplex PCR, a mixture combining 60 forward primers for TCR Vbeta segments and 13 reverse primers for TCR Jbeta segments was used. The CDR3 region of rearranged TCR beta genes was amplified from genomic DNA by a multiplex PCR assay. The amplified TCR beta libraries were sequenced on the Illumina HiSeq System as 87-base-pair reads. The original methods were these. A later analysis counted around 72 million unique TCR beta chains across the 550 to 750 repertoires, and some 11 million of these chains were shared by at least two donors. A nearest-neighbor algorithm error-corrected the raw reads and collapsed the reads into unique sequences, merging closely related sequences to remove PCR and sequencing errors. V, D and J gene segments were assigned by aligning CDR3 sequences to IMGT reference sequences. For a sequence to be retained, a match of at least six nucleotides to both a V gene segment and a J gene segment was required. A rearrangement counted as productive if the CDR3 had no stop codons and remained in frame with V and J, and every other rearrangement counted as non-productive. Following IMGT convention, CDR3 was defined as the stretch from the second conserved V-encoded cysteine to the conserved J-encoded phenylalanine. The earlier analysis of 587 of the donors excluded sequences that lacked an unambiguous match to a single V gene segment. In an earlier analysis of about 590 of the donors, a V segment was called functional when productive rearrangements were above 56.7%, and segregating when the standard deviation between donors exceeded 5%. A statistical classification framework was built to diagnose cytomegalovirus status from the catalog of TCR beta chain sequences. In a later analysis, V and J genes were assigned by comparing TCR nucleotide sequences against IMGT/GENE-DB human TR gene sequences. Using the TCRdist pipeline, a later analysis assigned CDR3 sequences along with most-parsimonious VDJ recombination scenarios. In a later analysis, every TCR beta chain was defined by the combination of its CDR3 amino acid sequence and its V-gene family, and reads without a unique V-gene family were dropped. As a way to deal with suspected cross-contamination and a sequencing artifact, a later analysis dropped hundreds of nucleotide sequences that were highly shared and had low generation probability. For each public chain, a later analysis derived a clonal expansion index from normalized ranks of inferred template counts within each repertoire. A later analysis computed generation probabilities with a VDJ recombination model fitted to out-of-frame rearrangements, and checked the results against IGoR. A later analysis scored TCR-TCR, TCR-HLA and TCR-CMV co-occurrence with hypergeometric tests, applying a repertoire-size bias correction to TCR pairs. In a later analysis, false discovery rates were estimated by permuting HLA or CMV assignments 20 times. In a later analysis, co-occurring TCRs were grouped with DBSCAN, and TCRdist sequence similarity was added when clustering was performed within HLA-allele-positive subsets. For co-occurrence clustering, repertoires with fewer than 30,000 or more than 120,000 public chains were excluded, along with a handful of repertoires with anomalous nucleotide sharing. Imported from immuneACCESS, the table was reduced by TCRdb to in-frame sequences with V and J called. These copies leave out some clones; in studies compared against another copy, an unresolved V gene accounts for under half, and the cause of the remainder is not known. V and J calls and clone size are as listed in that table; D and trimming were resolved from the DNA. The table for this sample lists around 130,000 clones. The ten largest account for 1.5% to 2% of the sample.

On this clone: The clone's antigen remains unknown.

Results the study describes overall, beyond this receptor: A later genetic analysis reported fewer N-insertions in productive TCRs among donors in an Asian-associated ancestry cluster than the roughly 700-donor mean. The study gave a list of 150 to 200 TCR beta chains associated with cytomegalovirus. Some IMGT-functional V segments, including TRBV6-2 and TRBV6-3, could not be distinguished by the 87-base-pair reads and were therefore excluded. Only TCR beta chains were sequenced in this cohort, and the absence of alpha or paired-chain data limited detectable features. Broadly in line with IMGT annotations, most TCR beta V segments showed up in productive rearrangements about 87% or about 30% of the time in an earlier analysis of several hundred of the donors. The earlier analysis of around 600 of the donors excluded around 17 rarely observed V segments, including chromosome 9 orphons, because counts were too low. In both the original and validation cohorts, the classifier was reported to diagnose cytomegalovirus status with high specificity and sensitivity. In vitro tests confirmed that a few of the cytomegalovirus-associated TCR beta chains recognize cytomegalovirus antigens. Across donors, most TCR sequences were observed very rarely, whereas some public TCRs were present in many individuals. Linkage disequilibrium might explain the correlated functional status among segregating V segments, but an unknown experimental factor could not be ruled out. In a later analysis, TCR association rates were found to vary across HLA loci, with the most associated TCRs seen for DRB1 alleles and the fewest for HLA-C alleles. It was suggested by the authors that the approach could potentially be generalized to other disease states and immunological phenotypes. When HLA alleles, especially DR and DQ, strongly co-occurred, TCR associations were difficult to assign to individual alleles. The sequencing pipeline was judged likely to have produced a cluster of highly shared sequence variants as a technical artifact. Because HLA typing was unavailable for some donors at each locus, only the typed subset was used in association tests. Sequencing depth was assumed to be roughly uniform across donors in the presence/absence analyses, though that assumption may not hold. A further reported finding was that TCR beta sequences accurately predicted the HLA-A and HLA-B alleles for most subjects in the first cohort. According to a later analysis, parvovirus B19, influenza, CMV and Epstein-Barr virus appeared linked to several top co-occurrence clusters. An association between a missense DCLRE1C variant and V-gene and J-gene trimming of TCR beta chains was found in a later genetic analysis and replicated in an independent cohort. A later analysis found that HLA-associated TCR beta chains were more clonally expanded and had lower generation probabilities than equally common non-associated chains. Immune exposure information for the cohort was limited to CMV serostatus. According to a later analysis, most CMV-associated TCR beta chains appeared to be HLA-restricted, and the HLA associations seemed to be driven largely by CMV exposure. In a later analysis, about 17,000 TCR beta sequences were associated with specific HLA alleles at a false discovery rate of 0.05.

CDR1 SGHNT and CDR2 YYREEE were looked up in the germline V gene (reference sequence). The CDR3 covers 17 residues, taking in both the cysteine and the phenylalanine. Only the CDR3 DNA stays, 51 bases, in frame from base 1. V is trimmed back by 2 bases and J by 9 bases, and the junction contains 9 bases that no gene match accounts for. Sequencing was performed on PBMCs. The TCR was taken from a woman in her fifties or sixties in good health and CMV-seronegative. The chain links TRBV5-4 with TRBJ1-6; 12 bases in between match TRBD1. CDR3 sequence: CASSFPGQGAVGSPLHF. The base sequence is TGTGCCAGCAGCTTCCCGGGACAGGGGGCAGTGGGTTCACCCCTCCACTTT.